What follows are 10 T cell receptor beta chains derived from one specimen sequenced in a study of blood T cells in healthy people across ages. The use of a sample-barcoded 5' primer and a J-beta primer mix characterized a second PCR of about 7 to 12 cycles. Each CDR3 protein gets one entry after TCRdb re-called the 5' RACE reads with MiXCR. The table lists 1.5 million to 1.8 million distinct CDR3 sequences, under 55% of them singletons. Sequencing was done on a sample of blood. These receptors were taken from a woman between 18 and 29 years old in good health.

CDR3 sequence (DNA): TGCGCCAGCAGCCAAGACACCGGCAATGAGCAGTACTTC. Translation: CASSQDTGNEQYF. This rearrangement joins TRBV4-1 to TRBJ2-5; D call uncertain. CDR3 length equals 13 residues. V was pared by 0 bases and J by 11 bases, with 13 bases between. Germline lookup yields CDR1 MGHRA and CDR2 YSYEKL.

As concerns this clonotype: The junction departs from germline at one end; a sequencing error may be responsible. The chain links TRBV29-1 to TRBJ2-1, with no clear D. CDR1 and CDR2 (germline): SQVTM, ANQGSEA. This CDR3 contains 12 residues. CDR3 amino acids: CSVVGMYSEQFF. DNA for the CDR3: TGCAGCGTTGTTGGGATGTACAGTGAGCAGTTCTTC.

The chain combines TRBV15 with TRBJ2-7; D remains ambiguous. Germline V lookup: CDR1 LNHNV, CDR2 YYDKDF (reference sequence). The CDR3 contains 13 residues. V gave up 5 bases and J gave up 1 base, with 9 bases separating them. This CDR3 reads CATSWTASYEQYF. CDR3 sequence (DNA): TGTGCCACCAGCTGGACGGCTTCCTACGAGCAGTACTTC. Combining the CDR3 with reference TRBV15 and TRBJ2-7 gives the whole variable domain DAMVIQNPRYQVTQFGKPVTLSCSQTLNHNVMYWYQQKSSQAPKLLFHYYDKDFNNEADTPDNFQSRRPNTSFCFLDIRSPGLGDTAMYLCATSWTASYEQYFGPGTRLTVT.

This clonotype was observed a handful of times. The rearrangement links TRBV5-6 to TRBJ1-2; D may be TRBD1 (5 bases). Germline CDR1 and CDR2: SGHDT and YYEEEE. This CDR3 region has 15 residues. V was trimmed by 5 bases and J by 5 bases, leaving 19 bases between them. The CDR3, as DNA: TGTGCCAGCAGGTTGCGGACACTAAACATTTATGGCTACACCTTC. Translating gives CASRLRTLNIYGYTF.

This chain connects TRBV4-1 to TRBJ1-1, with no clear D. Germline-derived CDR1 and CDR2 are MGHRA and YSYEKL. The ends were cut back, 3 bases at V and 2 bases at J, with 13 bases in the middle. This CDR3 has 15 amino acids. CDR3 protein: CASSQLGRSNTEAFF. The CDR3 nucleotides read TGCGCCAGCAGCCAGCTTGGACGGAGTAACACTGAAGCTTTCTTT.

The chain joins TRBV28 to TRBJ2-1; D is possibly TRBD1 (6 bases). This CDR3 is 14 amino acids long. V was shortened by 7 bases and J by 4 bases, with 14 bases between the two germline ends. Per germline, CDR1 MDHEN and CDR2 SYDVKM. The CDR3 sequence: CASTPPGAYNEQFF. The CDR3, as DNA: TGTGCCAGCACCCCGCCAGGGGCGTACAATGAGCAGTTCTTC.

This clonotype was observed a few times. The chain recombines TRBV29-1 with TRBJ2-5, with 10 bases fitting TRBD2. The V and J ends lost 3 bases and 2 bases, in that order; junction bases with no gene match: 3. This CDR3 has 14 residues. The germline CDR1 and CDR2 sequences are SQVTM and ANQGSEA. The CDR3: CSVDTSGVQETQYF. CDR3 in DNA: TGCAGCGTTGACACTAGCGGGGTACAAGAGACCCAGTACTTC.

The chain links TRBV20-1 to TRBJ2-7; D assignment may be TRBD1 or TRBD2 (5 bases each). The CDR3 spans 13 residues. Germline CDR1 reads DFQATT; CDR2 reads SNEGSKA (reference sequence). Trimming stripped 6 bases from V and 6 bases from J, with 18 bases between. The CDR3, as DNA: TGCAGTGCACGGGGCGAGTTGAGGGGCGAGCAGTACTTC. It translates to CSARGELRGEQYF.

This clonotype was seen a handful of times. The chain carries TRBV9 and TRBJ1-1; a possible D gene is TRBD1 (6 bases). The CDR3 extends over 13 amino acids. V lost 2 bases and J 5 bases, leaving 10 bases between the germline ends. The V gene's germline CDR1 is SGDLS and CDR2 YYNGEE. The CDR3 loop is CASSVGGLTEAFF. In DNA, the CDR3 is TGTGCCAGCAGCGTGGGGGGGCTTACTGAAGCTTTCTTT. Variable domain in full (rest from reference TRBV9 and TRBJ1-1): DSGVTQTPKHLITATGQRVTLRCSPRSGDLSVYWYQQSLDQGLQFLIQYYNGEERAKGNILERFSAQQFPDLHSELNLSSLELGDSALYFCASSVGGLTEAFFGQGTRLTVV.

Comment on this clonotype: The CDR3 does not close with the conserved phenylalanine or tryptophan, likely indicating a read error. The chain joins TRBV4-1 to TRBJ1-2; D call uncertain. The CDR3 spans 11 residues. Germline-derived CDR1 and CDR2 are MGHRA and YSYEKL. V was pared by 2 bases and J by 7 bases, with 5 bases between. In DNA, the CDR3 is TGCGCCAGCAGCCAACTTGGTGGCTACACCGTC. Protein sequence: CASSQLGGYTV.